A single TCR beta chain is shown here with its context. Its target is not known. The sample belongs to a study of regulatory T cells in long-lasting Graves disease. Study findings and constraints: The study found persistent patients shared more public clonotypes (2,741) than new patients (over 900).

Germline values: CDR1 GTSNPN, CDR2 SVGIG (reference sequence). This CDR3 region has 14 residues. V was pared by 7 bases and J by 0 bases, with 10 bases between. Assembly of TCR beta libraries relied on iRepertoire HTBI primers together with Arm-PCR of CDR3 regions. From the multiplex PCR reads, TCRdb called clonotypes with MiXCR, one entry per CDR3 protein. The table lists hundreds of thousands of distinct CDR3 sequences, over 15% of them singletons. Noted time point: newly diagnosed GD, antithyroid drugs for less than 3 months. Making the TCR library involved RNA that had been extracted from PBMCs. These data also featured in a second study, about T cells in Graves' hyperthyroidism and ophthalmopathy. That study reports: Blood samples included most of the expanded thyroid clonotypes exceeding 0.001.

This clonotype originated in a middle-aged man with Graves disease. Sequencing was performed on peripheral blood mononuclear cells (PBMCs), taken at new diagnosis, from a patient treated with antithyroid drugs. The chain is built from TRBV30 and TRBJ2-6; D gene ambiguous. The CDR3 DNA follows: TGTGCCTCGCCGGTGGCCTCTGGGGCCAACGTCCTGACTTTC. This sequence encodes CASPVASGANVLTF.